The entry below describes one T cell receptor (beta chain). Germline CDR1 and CDR2: SNHLY and FYNNEI. The V and J ends lost 2 bases and 3 bases respectively, with 5 bases between them. CDR3 size: 13 residues. This table comes from immunoSEQ multiplex PCR, and its TCRdb copy is limited to in-frame clones, with some not included. The sample consists of around 80,000 clones, approximately 85% of them appearing once. These data belong to a study of blood T cell repertoires in COVID-19. V and J are TRBV2 and TRBJ1-3; D uncertain. The source of this sequence is a man in his forties or fifties with COVID-19, enrolled during active disease. Input material: peripheral blood. As DNA, the CDR3 is TGTGCCAGCAGTGAACGAGTTGGAAACACCATATATTTT. Translating it yields CASSERVGNTIYF.